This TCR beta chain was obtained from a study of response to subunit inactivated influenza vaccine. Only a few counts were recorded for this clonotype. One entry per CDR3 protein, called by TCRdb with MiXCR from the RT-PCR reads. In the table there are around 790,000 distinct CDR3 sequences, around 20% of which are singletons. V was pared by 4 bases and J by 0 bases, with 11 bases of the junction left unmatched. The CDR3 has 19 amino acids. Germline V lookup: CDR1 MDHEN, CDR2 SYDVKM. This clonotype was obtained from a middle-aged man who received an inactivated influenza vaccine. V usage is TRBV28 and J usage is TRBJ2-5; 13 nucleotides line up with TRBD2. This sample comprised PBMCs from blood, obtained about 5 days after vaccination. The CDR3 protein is CASSSRGLAGTENQETQYF. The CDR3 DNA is TGTGCCAGCAGTTCAAGGGGACTAGCGGGAACGGAGAACCAAGAGACCCAGTACTTC.